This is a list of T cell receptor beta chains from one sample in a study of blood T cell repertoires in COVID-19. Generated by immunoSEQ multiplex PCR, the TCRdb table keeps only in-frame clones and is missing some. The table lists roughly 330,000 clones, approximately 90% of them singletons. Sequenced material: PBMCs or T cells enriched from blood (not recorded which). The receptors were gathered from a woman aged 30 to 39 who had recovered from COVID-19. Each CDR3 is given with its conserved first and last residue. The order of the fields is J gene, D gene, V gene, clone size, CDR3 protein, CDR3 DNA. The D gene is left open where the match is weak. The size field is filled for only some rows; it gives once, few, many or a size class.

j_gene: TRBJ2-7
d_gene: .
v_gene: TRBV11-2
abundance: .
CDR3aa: CASSLGRASEQYF
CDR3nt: TGTGCCAGCAGCTTAGGCAGGGCTTCCGAGCAGTACTTC

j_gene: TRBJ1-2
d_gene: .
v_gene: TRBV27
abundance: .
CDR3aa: CASSLGRASDGYTF
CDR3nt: TGTGCCAGCAGCCTAGGCAGGGCTTCTGATGGCTACACCTTC

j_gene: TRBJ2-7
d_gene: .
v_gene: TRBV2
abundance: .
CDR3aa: CASSEDRSSYEQYF
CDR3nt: TGTGCCAGCAGCGAAGACAGGAGCTCCTACGAGCAGTACTTC

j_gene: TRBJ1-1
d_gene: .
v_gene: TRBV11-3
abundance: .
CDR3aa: CASSLGAGLNTEAFF
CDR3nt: TGTGCCAGCAGCTTAGGGGCGGGCCTGAACACTGAAGCTTTCTTT

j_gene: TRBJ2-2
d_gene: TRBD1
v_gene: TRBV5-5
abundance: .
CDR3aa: CASSQTGGASTGELFF
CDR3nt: TGTGCCAGCAGCCAAACAGGGGGCGCGAGTACCGGGGAGCTGTTTTTT

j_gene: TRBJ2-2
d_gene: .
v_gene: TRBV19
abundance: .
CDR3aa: CASSIHRETGELFF
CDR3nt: TGTGCCAGTAGTATCCACAGGGAAACCGGGGAGCTGTTTTTT

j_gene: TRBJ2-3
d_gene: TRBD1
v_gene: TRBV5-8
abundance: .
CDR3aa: CASITPRGTGVRDTQYF
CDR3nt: TGTGCCAGCATCACACCCAGGGGGACAGGAGTCCGGGATACGCAGTATTTT

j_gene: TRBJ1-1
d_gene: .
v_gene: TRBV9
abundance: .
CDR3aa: CASSVKTEGTEAFF
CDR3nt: TGTGCCAGCAGCGTTAAAACAGAGGGCACTGAAGCTTTCTTT

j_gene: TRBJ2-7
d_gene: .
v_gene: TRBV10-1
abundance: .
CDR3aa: CASSDSTRTTGIYPYEQYF
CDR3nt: TGCGCCAGCAGTGATTCGACAAGAACTACCGGGATCTATCCCTACGAGCAGTACTTC

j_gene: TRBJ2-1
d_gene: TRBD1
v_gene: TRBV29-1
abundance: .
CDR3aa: CSVDPPDRGPYNEQFF
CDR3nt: TGCAGCGTTGACCCGCCGGACAGGGGGCCTTACAATGAGCAGTTCTTC

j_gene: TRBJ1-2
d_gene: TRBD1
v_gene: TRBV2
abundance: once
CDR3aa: CASSEQGALSYTF
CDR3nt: TGTGCCAGCAGTGAACAGGGGGCTTTGAGCTACACCTTC

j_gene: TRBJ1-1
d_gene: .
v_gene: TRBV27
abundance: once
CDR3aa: CASSFWPNTEAFF
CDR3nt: TGTGCCAGCAGTTTCTGGCCGAACACTGAAGCTTTCTTT

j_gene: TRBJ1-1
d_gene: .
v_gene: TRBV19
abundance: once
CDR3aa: CASSAGVTEAFF
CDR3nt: TGTGCCAGTAGCGCAGGGGTCACTGAAGCTTTCTTT

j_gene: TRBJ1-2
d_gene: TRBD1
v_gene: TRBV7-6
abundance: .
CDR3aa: CASSFSGTGAYSIGYTF
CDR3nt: TGTGCCAGCAGCTTTTCCGGGACAGGGGCCTACTCCATTGGCTACACCTTC

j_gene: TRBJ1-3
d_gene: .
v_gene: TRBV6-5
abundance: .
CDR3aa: CASSLTGSSGNTIYF
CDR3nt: TGTGCCAGCAGCCTTACCGGTTCCTCTGGAAACACCATATATTTT

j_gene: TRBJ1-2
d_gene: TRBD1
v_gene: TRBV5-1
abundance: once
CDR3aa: CASSLPQGSSGYTF
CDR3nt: TGCGCCAGCAGCTTGCCACAGGGGAGCAGTGGCTACACCTTC

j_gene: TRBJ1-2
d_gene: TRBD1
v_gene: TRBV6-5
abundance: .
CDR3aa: CASARTGVSGYTF
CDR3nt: TGTGCCAGCGCTAGAACAGGGGTCTCTGGCTACACCTTC

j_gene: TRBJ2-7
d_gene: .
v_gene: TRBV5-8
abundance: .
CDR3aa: CASSPGGTRGQAQYF
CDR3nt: TGTGCCAGCAGCCCCGGCGGGACGAGGGGGCAGGCGCAGTACTTC

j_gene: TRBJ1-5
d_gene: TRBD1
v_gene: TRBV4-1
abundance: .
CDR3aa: CASSQWDRGGNQPQHF
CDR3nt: TGCGCCAGCAGCCAGTGGGACAGGGGTGGCAATCAGCCCCAGCATTTT

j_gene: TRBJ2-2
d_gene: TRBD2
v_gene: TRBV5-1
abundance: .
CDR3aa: CASSLARGGRRGVGELFF
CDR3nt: TGCGCCAGCAGCTTGGCTCGCGGGGGGCGCCGTGGAGTCGGGGAGCTGTTTTTT

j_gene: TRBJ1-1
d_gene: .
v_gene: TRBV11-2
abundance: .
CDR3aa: CASSLDTTGFNTEAFF
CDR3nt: TGTGCCAGCAGCTTAGATACCACAGGGTTTAACACTGAAGCTTTCTTT

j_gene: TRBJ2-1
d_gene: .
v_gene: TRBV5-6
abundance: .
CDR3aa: CASTDNSYNEQFF
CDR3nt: TGTGCCAGCACCGACAACTCCTACAATGAGCAGTTCTTC

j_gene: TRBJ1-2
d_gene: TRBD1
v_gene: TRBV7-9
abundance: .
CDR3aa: CASSLGGQGRYTF
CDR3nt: TGTGCCAGCAGCTTAGGGGGACAGGGTCGCTACACCTTC

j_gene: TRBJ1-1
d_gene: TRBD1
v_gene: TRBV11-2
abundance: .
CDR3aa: CASSSPTGTGMNTEAFF
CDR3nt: TGTGCCAGCAGCTCCCCAACCGGGACAGGCATGAACACTGAAGCTTTCTTT

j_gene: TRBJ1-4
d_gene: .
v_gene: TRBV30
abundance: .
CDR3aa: CAWSVRETLFF
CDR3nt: TGTGCCTGGAGTGTACGGGAAACGCTGTTTTTT

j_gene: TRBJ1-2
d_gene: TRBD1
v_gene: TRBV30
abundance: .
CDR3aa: CAWTLLTGGHGYTF
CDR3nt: TGTGCCTGGACCCTACTTACAGGGGGTCATGGCTACACCTTC

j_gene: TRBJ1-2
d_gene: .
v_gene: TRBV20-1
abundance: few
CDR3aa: CSASTGYGYTF
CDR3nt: TGCAGTGCTAGTACGGGTTATGGCTACACCTTC

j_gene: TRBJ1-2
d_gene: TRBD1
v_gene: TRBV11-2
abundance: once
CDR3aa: CASSPGTGSNYTF
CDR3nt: TGTGCCAGCAGCCCCGGGACAGGGTCGAACTACACCTTC

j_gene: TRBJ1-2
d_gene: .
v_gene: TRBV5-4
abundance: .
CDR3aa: CASRPKQGTNYGYTF
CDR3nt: TGTGCCAGCAGACCGAAACAGGGTACAAACTATGGCTACACCTTC

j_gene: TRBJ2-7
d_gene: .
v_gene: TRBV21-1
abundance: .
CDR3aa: CASSNHYEQYF
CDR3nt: TGTGCCAGCAGCAATCACTACGAGCAGTACTTC

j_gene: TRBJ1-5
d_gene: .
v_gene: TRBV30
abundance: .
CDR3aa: CAWSQGANNQPQHF
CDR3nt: TGTGCCTGGAGTCAAGGGGCGAACAATCAGCCCCAGCATTTT

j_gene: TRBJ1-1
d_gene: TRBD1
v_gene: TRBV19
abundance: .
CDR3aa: CASSTDRETEAFF
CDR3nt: TGTGCCAGTAGTACGGACAGGGAGACTGAAGCTTTCTTT

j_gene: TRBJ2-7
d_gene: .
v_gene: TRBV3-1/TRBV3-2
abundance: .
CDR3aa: CASSQAFGYEQYF
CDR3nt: TGTGCCAGCAGCCAAGCTTTCGGCTACGAGCAGTACTTC

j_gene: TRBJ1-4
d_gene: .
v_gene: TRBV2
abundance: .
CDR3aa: CASSEGGLGLFF
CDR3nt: TGTGCCAGCAGTGAAGGGGGGCTTGGACTGTTTTTT

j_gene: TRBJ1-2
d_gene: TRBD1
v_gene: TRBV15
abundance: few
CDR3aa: CATKTDRVPGYTF
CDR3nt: TGTGCCACCAAAACGGACAGGGTCCCGGGCTACACCTTC

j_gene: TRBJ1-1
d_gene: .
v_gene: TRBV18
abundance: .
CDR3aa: CASSPNPGQNTEAFF
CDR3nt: TGTGCCAGCTCACCCAACCCCGGACAGAACACTGAAGCTTTCTTT

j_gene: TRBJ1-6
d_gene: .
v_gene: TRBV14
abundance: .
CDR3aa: CASSPMRGGAGSPLHF
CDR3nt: TGTGCCAGCAGCCCAATGAGGGGGGGCGCGGGGTCACCCCTCCACTTT